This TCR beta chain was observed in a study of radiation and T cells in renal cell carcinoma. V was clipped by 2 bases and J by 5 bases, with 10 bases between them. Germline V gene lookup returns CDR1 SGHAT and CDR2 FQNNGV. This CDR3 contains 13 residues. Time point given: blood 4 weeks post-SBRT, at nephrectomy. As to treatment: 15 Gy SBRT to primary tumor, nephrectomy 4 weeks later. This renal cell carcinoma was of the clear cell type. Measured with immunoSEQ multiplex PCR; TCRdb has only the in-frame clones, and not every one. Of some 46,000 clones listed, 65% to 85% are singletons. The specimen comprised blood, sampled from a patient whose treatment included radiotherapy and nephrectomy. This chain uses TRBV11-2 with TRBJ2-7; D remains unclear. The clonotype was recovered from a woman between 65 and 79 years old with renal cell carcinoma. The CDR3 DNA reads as TGTGCCAGCAGCTTACTTGCTAGGGACGAGCAGTACTTC. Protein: CASSLLARDEQYF.